This is a list of T cell receptor beta chains from one sample in a study of blood T cell repertoires in COVID-19. This table comes from immunoSEQ multiplex PCR, and its TCRdb copy is limited to in-frame clones, with some not included. The sample consists of about 160,000 clones, 65% to 85% of them appearing once. Sequencing was carried out using peripheral blood. Every receptor here comes from a man aged 55-75 years with active or convalescent COVID-19. Both conserved end residues are part of each CDR3. A D gene is named only where the DNA matches it firmly. Only some rows state a clone size, as once, few, many or a class for expanded clones.

size	D	V	J	CDR3	DNA
.	.	TRBV4-1	TRBJ2-7	CASSQEGRVNAYEQYF	TGCGCCAGCAGCCAAGAAGGCAGGGTAAACGCCTACGAGCAGTACTTC
.	.	TRBV3-1/TRBV3-2	TRBJ2-2	CASNGLNTGELFF	TGTGCCAGCAATGGACTAAACACCGGGGAGCTGTTTTTT
few	.	TRBV2	TRBJ2-6	CASQGESSGANVLTF	TGTGCCAGCCAGGGTGAGAGCTCTGGGGCCAACGTCCTGACTTTC
.	TRBD2	TRBV9	TRBJ2-3	CASSVGTGGSKADTQYF	TGTGCCAGCAGCGTGGGAACGGGGGGTTCAAAAGCAGATACGCAGTATTTT
once	TRBD1	TRBV28	TRBJ1-5	CASSLSGQANQPQHF	TGTGCCAGCAGTTTATCTGGACAGGCCAATCAGCCCCAGCATTTT
few	.	TRBV10-3	TRBJ1-2	CAISEFQGGDGYTF	TGTGCCATCAGTGAATTCCAGGGCGGAGATGGCTACACCTTC
.	.	TRBV2	TRBJ1-3	CASRGLSGNTIYF	TGTGCCAGCAGGGGGCTGTCTGGAAACACCATATATTTT
.	.	TRBV7-9	TRBJ2-3	CASSFGGNTDTQYF	TGTGCCAGCAGCTTTGGCGGTAACACAGATACGCAGTATTTT
.	TRBD1	TRBV6-5	TRBJ1-2	CASSRTGVGYTF	TGTGCCAGCAGCAGGACAGGGGTCGGCTACACCTTC
.	.	TRBV19	TRBJ2-2	CASSLPGVGNTGELFF	TGTGCCAGTAGCCTACCAGGGGTCGGGAACACCGGGGAGCTGTTTTTT
.	TRBD1	TRBV2	TRBJ2-1	CASSEALRGLSYNEQFF	TGTGCCAGCAGTGAAGCGCTGAGGGGGCTATCCTACAATGAGCAGTTCTTC
.	.	TRBV5-4	TRBJ1-1	CASSLVSGTNTEAFF	TGTGCCAGCAGCTTGGTATCAGGCACGAACACTGAAGCTTTCTTT
.	.	TRBV10-3	TRBJ2-7	CAGGGPYEQYF	TGTGCCGGGGGGGGGCCCTACGAGCAGTACTTC
.	.	TRBV12-3/TRBV12-4	TRBJ1-2	CASSLGLYGYTF	TGTGCCAGCAGTCTAGGTCTCTATGGCTACACCTTC
.	.	TRBV6-5	TRBJ1-1	CATIYIRENTEAFF	TGTGCCACAATTTACATCCGGGAGAACACTGAAGCTTTCTTT
few	TRBD1	TRBV2	TRBJ1-1	CAGRQGGMNTEAFF	TGTGCCGGAAGACAGGGTGGGATGAACACTGAAGCTTTCTTT
few	.	TRBV19	TRBJ1-5	CASRIKLSNQPQHF	TGTGCCAGTAGGATAAAGCTCAGCAATCAGCCCCAGCATTTT
.	.	TRBV5-1	TRBJ2-7	CASSLRPSRDEQYF	TGCGCCAGCAGCTTGAGGCCTAGTCGCGACGAGCAGTACTTC
.	TRBD1	TRBV7-2	TRBJ1-4	CASSLGLGQGSEKLFF	TGTGCCAGCAGCTTAGGTCTAGGACAGGGTAGTGAAAAACTGTTTTTT
.	.	TRBV5-1	TRBJ2-3	CASSLDTGTDTQYF	TGCGCCAGCAGCTTGGACACCGGCACAGATACGCAGTATTTT
.	TRBD1	TRBV5-1	TRBJ1-2	CASSLEWDRGGYGYTF	TGCGCCAGCAGCTTGGAGTGGGACAGGGGTGGCTATGGCTACACCTTC
.	TRBD2	TRBV13	TRBJ2-7	CASSDRLAAVNEQYF	TGTGCCAGCAGCGACAGACTAGCGGCTGTAAACGAGCAGTACTTC
.	.	TRBV2	TRBJ2-7	CASSERRGYEQYF	TGTGCCAGCAGTGAACGGCGGGGCTACGAGCAGTACTTC
.	TRBD1	TRBV6-6	TRBJ1-2	CASIRLFRTGKIGGYTF	TGTGCCAGCATTCGTCTATTCCGGACAGGAAAGATCGGTGGCTACACCTTC